The 26 T cell receptor beta chains below come from one sample, sequenced in a study of T cells in Graves' hyperthyroidism and ophthalmopathy. TCR beta CDR3 sequences were amplified from RNA transcripts. Carried out on the TCR CDR3, a first-round RT-PCR used the HTBI primer set. TCRdb recomputed calls from the multiplex PCR reads with MiXCR, one row per CDR3 protein. The sample lists about 360,000 distinct CDR3 sequences; less than 15% were seen once. The material sequenced was blood. Every receptor here comes from a woman between 18 and 29 years old with Graves' hyperthyroidism.

The chain uses TRBV4-1 and TRBJ1-2, with no clear D. V gave up 1 base and J gave up 3 bases, with 6 bases separating them. Germline V gene lookup returns CDR1 MGHRA and CDR2 YSYEKL. The length of the CDR3 is 13 residues. In DNA, the CDR3 is TGCGCCAGCAGCCAAGGTATCGACTATGGCTACACCTTC. Its protein product is CASSQGIDYGYTF.

In its sample, this clonotype was seen many times. The chain joins TRBV12-3 or TRBV12-4 to TRBJ2-3, with 7 bases matching TRBD1. Trimming at V came to 4 bases and at J to 5 bases, leaving 9 bases not matched to a gene. The CDR3 has 15 residues. In nucleotides, the CDR3 is TGTGCCAGCAGTTCTCTGACAGGGATCGAAGATACGCAGTATTTT. Translation gives CASSSLTGIEDTQYF.

This sequence joins TRBV20-1 and TRBJ2-5; 12 bases fit TRBD2. Germline V gives CDR1 DFQATT, CDR2 SNEGSKA (reference sequence). This CDR3 comprises 16 residues. Unmatched junction bases numbered 10, after V lost 4 bases and J lost 4 bases. The CDR3 loop reads CSATPLAGGLPETQYF. CDR3 coding DNA: TGCAGTGCTACTCCCCTAGCGGGAGGGTTACCAGAGACCCAGTACTTC.

This rearrangement joins TRBV30 to TRBJ2-1; D unclear. The CDR3 extends over 13 amino acids. V was clipped by 2 bases and J by 10 bases, with 15 bases between them. Looked up from germline, CDR1 is GTSNPN and CDR2 is SVGIG (reference sequence). The CDR3 DNA is TGTGCCTGGAGTCTGTTACCCCGGAGCGAGCAGTTCTTC. This gives the protein CAWSLLPRSEQFF. Based on the CDR3 plus reference TRBV30 and TRBJ2-1, the full variable domain is SQTIHQWPATLVQPVGSPLSLECTVEGTSNPNLYWYRQAAGRGLQLLFYSVGIGQISSEVPQNLSASRPQDRQFILSSKKLLLSDSGFYLCAWSLLPRSEQFFGPGTRLTVL.

This clonotype was found a few times. The V call is TRBV18, the J call TRBJ1-4; 7 bases match TRBD1. CDR3 length: 14 residues. Germline-derived CDR1 and CDR2 are KGHSH and LQKENI. Germline trimming cut 5 bases from V and 8 bases from J; bases unmatched to any gene: 8. The CDR3 region is CASSATGPEEKLFF. As DNA, the CDR3 is TGTGCCAGCTCAGCGACAGGGCCTGAGGAAAAACTGTTTTTT.

This clonotype showed up many times. V usage is TRBV20-1 and J usage is TRBJ2-5; D is possibly TRBD2 (6 bases). V lost 0 bases to trimming and J lost 0 bases, with 14 bases between them. The CDR3 loop spans 16 amino acids. CDR1 DFQATT and CDR2 SNEGSKA come from the germline V gene (reference sequence). The CDR3 region has the DNA TGCAGTGCTAGAGATGCGGGACCAGCAGACCAAGAGACCCAGTACTTC. Its translation is CSARDAGPADQETQYF.

In its sample, this clonotype was seen a few times. The rearrangement links TRBV5-4 to TRBJ2-2; 10 bases agree with TRBD1. This CDR3 has 15 amino acids. Germline V gene lookup returns CDR1 SGHNT and CDR2 YYREEE (reference sequence). With 5 bases clipped from V and 6 bases from J, the junction kept 7 bases outside the gene matches. CDR3 bases: TGTGCCAGCAGGCTTGCTGGACAGGGGGCCGGGGAGCTGTTTTTT. Translated, it gives CASRLAGQGAGELFF. Variable domain in full (rest from reference TRBV5-4 and TRBJ2-2): ETGVTQSPTHLIKTRGQQVTLRCSSQSGHNTVSWYQQALGQGPQFIFQYYREEENGRGNFPPRFSGLQFPNYSSELNVNALELDDSALYLCASRLAGQGAGELFFGEGSRLTVL.

This clonotype showed up many times. V is TRBV5-8 and J is TRBJ2-3, with a tentative D call TRBD1 (6 bases). V lost 0 bases and J lost 0, with 8 bases in between. CDR3 length: 15 amino acids. Per germline, CDR1 SGHTS and CDR2 YDEGEE. The CDR3 nucleotides read TGTGCCAGCAGCTTGGGGGGGCACAGCACAGATACGCAGTATTTT. This codes for CASSLGGHSTDTQYF. Looking up the rest from reference TRBV5-8 and TRBJ2-3 gives the full variable domain: EAGVTQSPTHLIKTRGQQATLRCSPISGHTSVYWYQQALGLGLQFLLWYDEGEERNRGNFPPRFSGRQFPNYSSELNVNALELEDSALYLCASSLGGHSTDTQYFGPGTRLTVL.

This clonotype was observed at least ten times. The genes are TRBV20-1 and TRBJ1-1; D is perhaps TRBD1 (5 bases). The V end lost 3 bases, the J end lost 3 bases, and 17 bases lay between the germline ends. There are 15 residues in the CDR3. Germline CDR1 and CDR2: DFQATT and SNEGSKA (reference sequence). Here the CDR3 DNA reads TGCAGTGCTAGTGCGGGGGGTAAAGTAGACACTGAAGCTTTCTTT. As protein: CSASAGGKVDTEAFF.

This clonotype appeared many times. The V and J genes are TRBV15 and TRBJ2-7, with 12 bases lining up with TRBD2. Trimming at V came to 0 bases and at J to 5 bases, leaving 5 bases not matched to a gene. This CDR3 has 16 residues. Germline loops: CDR1 LNHNV, CDR2 YYDKDF (reference sequence). The CDR3 coding sequence is TGTGCCACCAGCAGAGATTTGACTAGCGGGAGCCACGAGCAGTACTTC. The encoded protein is CATSRDLTSGSHEQYF.

This clonotype was detected many times. The chain links TRBV24-1 to TRBJ2-5; possibly TRBD1 for D (6 bases). Trimming removed 6 bases at V and 3 bases at J, with 13 bases between. The germline V gene encodes CDR1 KGHDR and CDR2 SFDVKD. This CDR3 has 14 residues. The CDR3 loop reads CATSRRGREETQYF. The CDR3 region has the DNA TGTGCCACCAGTCGCAGGGGTAGAGAAGAGACCCAGTACTTC.

This clonotype was seen many times. The chain is built from TRBV6-1 and TRBJ2-1; D not resolved. Germline loops: CDR1 MNHNS, CDR2 SASEGT. Trimming left V 10 bases short and J 7 bases short, with 23 bases between. The CDR3 consists of 15 residues. The CDR3 DNA sequence: TGTGCCACCTCGGCCGAAGAGAGCTCCGGGAATGAGCAGTTCTTC. Its protein product is CATSAEESSGNEQFF.

The rearrangement joins TRBV6-2 or TRBV6-3 to TRBJ1-5, with a weak D call TRBD1 (5 bases). Trimming cost V 6 bases and J 9 bases, with 18 bases left between them. The CDR3 consists of 14 residues. Per germline, CDR1 MNHEY and CDR2 SVGEGT. The CDR3 sequence is CASSPGRWQLPQHF. The CDR3 nucleotides are TGTGCCAGCAGCCCGGGACGGTGGCAGTTGCCCCAGCATTTT.

This clonotype has at least ten counts. The V call is TRBV13, the J call TRBJ1-3; no reliable D call. Germline V CDR1 and CDR2: PRHDT, FYEKMQ (reference sequence). Between the trimmed V and J ends, which lost 5 bases and 2 bases, there was a span of 10 bases. CDR3 length equals 14 residues. The CDR3 DNA sequence: TGTGCCAGCAGCCCTCGAAGAGCTGGAAACACCATATATTTT. Translating it yields CASSPRRAGNTIYF.

This clonotype was found many times. The gene calls are TRBV6-2 or TRBV6-3 and TRBJ2-7; D might be TRBD1 (6 bases). Germline lookup yields CDR1 MNHEY and CDR2 SVGEGT. V shed 5 bases and J shed 3 bases, with 14 bases lying between them. This CDR3 contains 14 residues. CDR3 residues: CASSGRDILYEQYF. Written as DNA, the CDR3 is TGTGCCAGCAGTGGCCGGGACATTCTCTACGAGCAGTACTTC.

There are many counts of this clonotype. The CDR3 bases are TGTGCCAGCAGTCTACGACTGGGCGAGCAGCCCCAGCATTTT. Its protein product is CASSLRLGEQPQHF. The chain has TRBV28 and TRBJ1-5; D is undetermined. CDR1 is MDHEN and CDR2 is SYDVKM in the germline V gene. The CDR3 length is 14 residues. V lost 5 bases, J lost 7 bases, and 15 bases lay in between. Full variable domain (rest looked up from reference TRBV28 and TRBJ1-5): DVKVTQSSRYLVKRTGEKVFLECVQDMDHENMFWYRQDPGLGLRLIYFSYDVKMKEKGDIPEGYSVSREKKERFSLILESASTNQTSMYLCASSLRLGEQPQHFGDGTRLSIL.

This clonotype showed up many times. This chain connects TRBV11-1 to TRBJ2-3; D perhaps matches TRBD1 (5 bases). V gave up 3 bases and J gave up 6 bases, with 7 bases separating them. The CDR3 runs to 12 residues. Germline assignment: CDR1 SGHAT and CDR2 FQDESV (reference sequence). CDR3 in DNA: TGTGCCAGCAGCTTTAGACAGGATACGCAGTATTTT. Its translation is CASSFRQDTQYF.

This clonotype was counted at least ten times. The chain is built from TRBV15 and TRBJ1-6; 8 bases map to TRBD1. Germline V gene data show CDR1 as LNHNV and CDR2 as YYDKDF (reference sequence). V was pared by 3 bases and J by 7 bases, with 5 bases of the junction left unmatched. The CDR3 totals 15 residues. The CDR3 DNA reads as TGTGCCACCAGCAGCCCAGGGGGCCGCAATTCACCCCTCCACTTT. Translated, it gives CATSSPGGRNSPLHF.

This clonotype occurred many times. This chain uses TRBV20-1 with TRBJ2-5; weak D call: TRBD1 (6 bases). V was cut by 6 bases and J by 0 bases, with 11 bases left in between. The CDR3 contains 13 residues. In germline, CDR1 is DFQATT, CDR2 SNEGSKA (reference sequence). The CDR3 DNA reads as TGCAGTGCAACCCGACAGGACCAAGAGACCCAGTACTTC. Translated: CSATRQDQETQYF.

The sample holds many counts of this clonotype. The CDR3 DNA sequence: TGCAGCGTTGAGGCAGTTAACTATGGCTACACCTTC. The encoded protein is CSVEAVNYGYTF. This sequence joins TRBV29-1 and TRBJ1-2; D is unresolved. The CDR3 has 12 amino acids. The germline V gene has CDR1 SQVTM and CDR2 ANQGSEA. Trimming took off 3 bases at V and 1 base at J, with 6 bases between the two ends.

This clonotype was seen a single time. The CDR3 does not end in the conserved phenylalanine or tryptophan, so this is likely a read error. The J gene is TRBJ1-2, the V gene TRBV5-5, with D unresolved. CDR3 length: 15 amino acids. V lost 0 bases and J 2 bases, leaving 11 bases between the germline ends. Per the germline V gene, CDR1 is SGHKS and CDR2 is YYEKEE (reference sequence). The CDR3 loop reads CASSLEAQNNYGYTL. CDR3 sequence (DNA): TGTGCCAGCAGCTTGGAAGCACAGAACAACTATGGCTACACCCTC.

This clonotype was seen at least ten times. The chain recombines TRBV20-1 with TRBJ1-1; D might be TRBD1 (6 bases). The V and J ends lost 0 bases and 5 bases respectively, with 22 bases between them. Germline values: CDR1 DFQATT, CDR2 SNEGSKA (reference sequence). CDR3 length: 17 residues. The CDR3 protein is CSARDRGRGSSNTEAFF. Here the CDR3 DNA reads TGCAGTGCTAGAGATCGGGGCAGGGGAAGTTCCAATACTGAAGCTTTCTTT.

This clonotype was seen many times. This chain joins TRBV30 and TRBJ2-1, with D uncertain. There are 13 residues in the CDR3. V lost 7 bases and J lost 3, with 13 bases in between. CDR1 GTSNPN and CDR2 SVGIG come from the germline V gene (reference sequence). In nucleotides, the CDR3 is TGTGCCTCAAAGATAAGCAACTACAATGAGCAGTTCTTC. Protein sequence: CASKISNYNEQFF.

This clonotype is a singleton in its sample. The rearrangement links TRBV4-1 to TRBJ2-5; D uncertain. Between the trimmed V and J ends, which lost 3 bases and 4 bases, there was a span of 9 bases. Germline loops: CDR1 MGHRA, CDR2 YSYEKL. CDR3 size: 13 residues. The CDR3 region is CASSHIVAETQYF. The CDR3 nucleotides read TGCGCCAGCAGCCATATAGTAGCAGAGACCCAGTACTTC.

Ten or more counts support this clonotype. The CDR3 sequence is CSANPPGGFNTEAFF. As DNA, the CDR3 is TGCAGTGCGAACCCCCCCGGGGGGTTTAACACTGAAGCTTTCTTT. The chain couples TRBV20-1 to TRBJ1-1, with a weak D call TRBD1 (5 bases). Trimming shortened V by 6 bases and J by 2 bases, and 19 bases separated the two germline ends. CDR3 length: 15 residues. The germline CDR1 and CDR2 sequences are DFQATT and SNEGSKA (reference sequence).

This clonotype was picked up many times. The J gene is TRBJ1-5, the V gene TRBV18; the D gene is possibly TRBD1 (5 bases). V was cut by 3 bases and J by 1 base, with 13 bases left in between. Germline CDR1 KGHSH, CDR2 LQKENI. The CDR3 extends over 16 amino acids. The CDR3 reads CASSPSSGVSNQPQHF. In nucleotides, the CDR3 is TGTGCCAGCTCACCCTCATCGGGGGTGAGCAATCAGCCCCAGCATTTT.